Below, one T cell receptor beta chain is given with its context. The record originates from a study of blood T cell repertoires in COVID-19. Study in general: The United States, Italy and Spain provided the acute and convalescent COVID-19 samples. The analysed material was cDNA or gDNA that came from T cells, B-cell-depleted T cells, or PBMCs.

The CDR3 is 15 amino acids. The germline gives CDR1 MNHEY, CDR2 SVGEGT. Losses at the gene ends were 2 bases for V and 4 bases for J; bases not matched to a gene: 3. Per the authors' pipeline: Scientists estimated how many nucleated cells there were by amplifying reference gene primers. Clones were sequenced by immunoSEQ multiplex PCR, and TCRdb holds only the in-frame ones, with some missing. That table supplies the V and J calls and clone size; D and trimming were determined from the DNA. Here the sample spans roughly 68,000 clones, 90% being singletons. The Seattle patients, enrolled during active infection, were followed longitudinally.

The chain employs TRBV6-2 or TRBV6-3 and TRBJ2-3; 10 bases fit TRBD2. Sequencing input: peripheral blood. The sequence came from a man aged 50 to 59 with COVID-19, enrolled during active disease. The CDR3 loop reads CASSYGLAGADTQYF. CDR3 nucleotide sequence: TGTGCCAGCAGTTACGGTCTAGCGGGAGCAGATACGCAGTATTTT.